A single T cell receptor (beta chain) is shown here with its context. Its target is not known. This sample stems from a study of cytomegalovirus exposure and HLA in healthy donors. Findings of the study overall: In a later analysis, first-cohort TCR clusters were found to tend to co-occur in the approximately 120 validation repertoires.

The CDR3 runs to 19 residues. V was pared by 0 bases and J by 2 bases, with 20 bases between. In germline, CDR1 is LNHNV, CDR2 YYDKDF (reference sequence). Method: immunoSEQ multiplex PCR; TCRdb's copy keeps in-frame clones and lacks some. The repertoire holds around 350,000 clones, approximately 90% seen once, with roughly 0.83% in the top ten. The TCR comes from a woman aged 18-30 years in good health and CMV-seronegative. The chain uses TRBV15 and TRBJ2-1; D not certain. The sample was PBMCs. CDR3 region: CATSRDSGLARSAYNEQFF. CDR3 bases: TGTGCCACCAGCAGAGATTCTGGGTTAGCAAGGTCGGCCTACAATGAGCAGTTCTTC.